This TCR beta chain comes out of a study of neurological immune-mediated disorders. Study results and caveats: Expanded clones shared no identical CDR3 amino acid sequences across subjects, which suggested private TCR-beta repertoires in all groups. The greatest TCR clonal expansion appeared in HTLV-1-associated myelopathy and the smallest, falling below healthy controls, in multiple sclerosis.

As for time point: longitudinal time-point 1 (baseline). Libraries used 2 million unsorted PBMCs kept frozen in RNAlater. In its sample, this clonotype was seen a few times. The antigen is undetermined. The CDR3 runs 15 residues. The germline V gene has CDR1 SGHRS and CDR2 YFSETQ. The V segment lost 3 bases and the J segment 1 base; nucleotides outside the gene matches: 5. cDNA was made by 5'RACE with 10-nucleotide random UMIs. From the 5' RACE reads, TCRdb called clonotypes with MiXCR, one entry per CDR3 protein. The sample records fewer than 90,000 distinct CDR3 sequences, roughly a tenth being singletons.

Material for sequencing was PBMCs. The sequence was obtained from a man in his thirties or forties in good health. The rearrangement joins TRBV5-1 to TRBJ1-1; 8 bases fit TRBD1. The CDR3 DNA reads as TGCGCCAGCAGCTGGGCTGGACAGGGGAACACTGAAGCTTTCTTT. This sequence encodes CASSWAGQGNTEAFF. Supplemented by reference TRBV5-1 and TRBJ1-1, the full variable domain reads KAGVTQTPRYLIKTRGQQVTLSCSPISGHRSVSWYQQTPGQGLQFLFEYFSETQRNKGNFPGRFSGRQFSNSRSEMNVSTLELGDSALYLCASSWAGQGNTEAFFGQGTRLTVV.